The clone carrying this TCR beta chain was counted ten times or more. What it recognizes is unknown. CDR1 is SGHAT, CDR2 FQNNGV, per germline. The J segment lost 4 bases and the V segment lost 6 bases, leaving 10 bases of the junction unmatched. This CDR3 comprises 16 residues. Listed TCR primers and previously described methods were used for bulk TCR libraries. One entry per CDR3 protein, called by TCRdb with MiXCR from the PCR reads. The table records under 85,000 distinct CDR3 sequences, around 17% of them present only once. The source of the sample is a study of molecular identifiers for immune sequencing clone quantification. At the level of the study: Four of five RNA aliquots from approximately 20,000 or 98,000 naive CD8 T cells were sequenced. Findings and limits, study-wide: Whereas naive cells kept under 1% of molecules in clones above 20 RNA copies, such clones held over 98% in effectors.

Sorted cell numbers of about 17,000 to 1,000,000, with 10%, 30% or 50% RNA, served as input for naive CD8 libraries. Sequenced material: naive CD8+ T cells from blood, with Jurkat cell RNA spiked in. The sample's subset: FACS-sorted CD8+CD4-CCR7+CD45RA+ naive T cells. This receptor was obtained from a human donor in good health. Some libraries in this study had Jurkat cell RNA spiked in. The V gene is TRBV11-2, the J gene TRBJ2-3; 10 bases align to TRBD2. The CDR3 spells CASRSASGSGSDTQYF. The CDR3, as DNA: TGTGCCAGCAGATCCGCTAGCGGGAGTGGGTCAGATACGCAGTATTTT.